The rows below give T cell receptor beta chains drawn from one sample of a study of molecular identifiers for immune sequencing clone quantification. TCRdb re-analysed the PCR reads in MiXCR, keeping a single row per CDR3 protein. Of over 600,000 distinct CDR3 sequences listed, 15% to 20% were seen once; the top ten hold roughly 0.85%. The sample taken for sequencing was naive CD8+ T cells from blood, with Jurkat cell RNA spiked in. These receptors came from a human donor in good health. Some libraries in this study had Jurkat cell RNA spiked in. Both conserved end residues are part of each CDR3. Each record gives: V gene, clone size, D gene, J gene, CDR3 DNA, CDR3 protein. The D gene is left open where the match is weak. Clone size is given as once, few, many, or a class for an expanded clone.

>TRBV7-9|few|TRBD1|TRBJ2-7
TGTGCCAGCAGCTTAAAGGGGACAGGGAAATCCTACGAGCAGTACTTC
CASSLKGTGKSYEQYF
>TRBV7-6|many|-|TRBJ2-3
TGTGCCAGCAGCCCCTTGGGGGGAACCACAGATACGCAGTATTTT
CASSPLGGTTDTQYF
>TRBV3-1|few|-|TRBJ2-7
TGTGCCAGCAGCCAATCTATTGGTATGAACCACGAGCAGTACTTC
CASSQSIGMNHEQYF
>TRBV7-9|many|TRBD2|TRBJ2-5
TGTGCCAGCAGCTTAGCGGGGGGGGACTTGTACCAAGAGACCCAGTACTTC
CASSLAGGDLYQETQYF
>TRBV6-1|few|-|TRBJ1-3
TGTGCCAGCAGTGATTTCGACAGCCAGCCCATATATTTT
CASSDFDSQPIYF
>TRBV18|many|-|TRBJ2-7
TGTGCCAGCTCACCACCACCCCCGCATGGGGACGTCGAGCAGTACTTC
CASSPPPPHGDVEQYF
>TRBV11-2|many|-|TRBJ1-1
TGTGCCAGCAGCTTAGGCGCAGGTAGCACTGAAGCTTTCTTT
CASSLGAGSTEAFF
>TRBV12-5|many|-|TRBJ1-1
TGTGCTAGTGGTTTGGTGGGGGCAATGAACACTGAAGCTTTCTTT
CASGLVGAMNTEAFF
>TRBV24-1|many|TRBD1|TRBJ2-3
TGTGCCACCAGTGATTTGGACAGGGGGCCAGATACGCAGTATTTT
CATSDLDRGPDTQYF
>TRBV5-6|many|-|TRBJ1-1
TGTGCCAGCAGCCCCATTTCGTGGGGGGGAGGCACTGAAGCTTTCTTT
CASSPISWGGGTEAFF
>TRBV7-6|many|-|TRBJ1-5
TGTGCCAGCAGCGCGAATAGCAATCAGCCCCAGCATTTT
CASSANSNQPQHF
>TRBV29-1|many|-|TRBJ1-1
TGCAGCGTTGAAAAGGGGGGGATTGAAGCTTTCTTT
CSVEKGGIEAFF
>TRBV4-3|many|-|TRBJ1-3
TGCGCCAGCAGCCAAGAGACGGGCTCTGGAAACACCATATATTTT
CASSQETGSGNTIYF
>TRBV6-1|many|TRBD2|TRBJ2-1
TGTGCCAGCAGTCCCTGGTCCGGGGGGTCCGACTACAATGAGCAGTTCTTC
CASSPWSGGSDYNEQFF
>TRBV27|many|-|TRBJ1-1
TGTGCCAGCAGCCCACTGGGGGGCGGACTGAACACTGAAGCTTTCTTT
CASSPLGGGLNTEAFF
>TRBV20-1|many|-|TRBJ2-7
TGCAGTGCTAGGTCGGGGGGCAGCCACGAGCAGTACTTC
CSARSGGSHEQYF
>TRBV27|few|TRBD1|TRBJ2-3
TGTGCCAGTAGACAGGGGGGGGGTACGCAGTATTTT
CASRQGGGTQYF
>TRBV7-2|many|-|TRBJ1-3
TGTGCCAGCAGCTTAGAGGGAAACACCATATATTTT
CASSLEGNTIYF
>TRBV29-1|many|-|TRBJ2-7
TGCAGCGTTGGATTGGCCTACGAGCAGTACTTC
CSVGLAYEQYF
>TRBV11-1|many|-|TRBJ1-1
TGTGCCAGCAGCTTCAGGGAACCTGAAGCTTTCTTT
CASSFREPEAFF